The following is a T cell receptor beta chain sequence with its context. Its target is unknown. This sample stems from a study of shared clonotypes between healthy human individuals. Study-wide findings and caveats: Clonotype sharing across donors was expected to vary with sequencing depth.

Germline V gene lookup returns CDR1 MNHNS and CDR2 SASEGT. CDR3 length: 17 residues. V was cut by 4 bases and J by 0 bases, with 16 bases left in between. Researchers divided each subset's genomic DNA evenly across several immunoSEQ plates. Clones were sequenced by immunoSEQ multiplex PCR, and TCRdb holds only the in-frame ones, with some missing. The repertoire has approximately 530,000 clones, almost 97% of them found once; the top ten carry about 0.057%. Sequences were obtained from naive CD4+ T cells sorted from blood. Specified subset: CD45RA+ positively selected. V is TRBV6-1 and J is TRBJ2-1; weak D call: TRBD1 (6 bases). This sequence was found in a young woman in good health. Here the CDR3 reads CASSARQVSSSYNEQFF. CDR3 DNA: TGTGCCAGCAGTGCCAGACAGGTCTCAAGCTCCTACAATGAGCAGTTCTTC.